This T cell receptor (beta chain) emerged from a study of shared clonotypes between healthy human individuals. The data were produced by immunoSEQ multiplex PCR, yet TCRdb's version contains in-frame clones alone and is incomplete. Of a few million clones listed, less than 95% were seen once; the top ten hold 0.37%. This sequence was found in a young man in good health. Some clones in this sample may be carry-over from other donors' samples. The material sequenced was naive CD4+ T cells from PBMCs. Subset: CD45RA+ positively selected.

CDR3 sequence reads: CASSSPGTGGPNTEAFF. CDR3 nucleotides: TGTGCCAGCAGTTCCCCCGGGACAGGGGGCCCGAACACTGAAGCTTTCTTT. V and J are TRBV5-4 and TRBJ1-1; 12 bases agree with TRBD1. Germline V gene lookup returns CDR1 SGHNT and CDR2 YYREEE (reference sequence). V shed 5 bases, J shed 1 base, and the junction held 9 bases outside the gene matches. This CDR3 has 17 amino acids.